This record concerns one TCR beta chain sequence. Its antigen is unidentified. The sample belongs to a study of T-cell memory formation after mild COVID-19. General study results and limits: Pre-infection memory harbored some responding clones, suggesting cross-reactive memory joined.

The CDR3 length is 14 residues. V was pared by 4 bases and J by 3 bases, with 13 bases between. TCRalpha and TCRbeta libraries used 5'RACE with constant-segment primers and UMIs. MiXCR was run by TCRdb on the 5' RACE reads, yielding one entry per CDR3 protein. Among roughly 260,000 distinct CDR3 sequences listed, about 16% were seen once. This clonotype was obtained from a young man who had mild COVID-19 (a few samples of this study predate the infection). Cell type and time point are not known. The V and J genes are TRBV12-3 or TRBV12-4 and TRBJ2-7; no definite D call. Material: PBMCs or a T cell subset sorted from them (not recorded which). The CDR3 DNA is TGTGCCAGCAGTTCCCCCATCGGTTTCTACGAGCAGTACTTC. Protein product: CASSSPIGFYEQYF.